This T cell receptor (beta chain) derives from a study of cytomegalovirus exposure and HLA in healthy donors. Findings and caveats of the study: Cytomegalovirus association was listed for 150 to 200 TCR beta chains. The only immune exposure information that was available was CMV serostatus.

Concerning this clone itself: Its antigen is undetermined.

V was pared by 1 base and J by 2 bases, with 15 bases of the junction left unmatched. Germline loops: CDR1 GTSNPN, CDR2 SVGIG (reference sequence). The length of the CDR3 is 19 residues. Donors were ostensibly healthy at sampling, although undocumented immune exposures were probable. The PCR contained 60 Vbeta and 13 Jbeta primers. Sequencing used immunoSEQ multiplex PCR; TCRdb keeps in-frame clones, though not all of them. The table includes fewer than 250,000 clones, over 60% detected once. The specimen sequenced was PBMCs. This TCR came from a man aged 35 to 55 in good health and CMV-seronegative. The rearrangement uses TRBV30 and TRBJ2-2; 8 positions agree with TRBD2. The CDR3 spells CAWSGSNRGGRINTGELFF. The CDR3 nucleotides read TGTGCCTGGAGTGGTTCAAACCGGGGGGGGAGAATCAACACCGGGGAGCTGTTTTTT.